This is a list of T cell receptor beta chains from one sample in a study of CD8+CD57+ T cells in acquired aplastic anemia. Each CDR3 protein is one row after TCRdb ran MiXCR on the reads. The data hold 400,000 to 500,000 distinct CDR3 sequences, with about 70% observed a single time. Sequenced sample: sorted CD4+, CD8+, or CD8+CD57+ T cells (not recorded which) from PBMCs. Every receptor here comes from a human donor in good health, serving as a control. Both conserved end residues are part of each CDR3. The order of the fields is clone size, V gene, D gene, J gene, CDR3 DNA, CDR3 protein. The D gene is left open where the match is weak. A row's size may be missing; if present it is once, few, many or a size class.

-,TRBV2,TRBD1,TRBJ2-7,TGTGCCAGCGCCGGACAGGGAGCCTACGAGCAGTACTTC,CASAGQGAYEQYF
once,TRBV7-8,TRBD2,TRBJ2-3,TGTGCCAGCAGCTTAACGGTGCGCGGGGGGCCTCCTACAACGCAGTATTTT,CASSLTVRGGPPTTQYF
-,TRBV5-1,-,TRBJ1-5,TGCGCCAGCAGCGGTGGTACGGGGAACACCCAGCCCCAGCATTTT,CASSGGTGNTQPQHF
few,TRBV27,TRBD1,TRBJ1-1,TGTGCCAGCGAGAACAGGGGGCGAGCGGGCACTGAAGCTTTCTTT,CASENRGRAGTEAFF
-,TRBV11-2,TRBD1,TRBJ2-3,TGTGCCAGCAGATTCGGTGGACAGGGGGCAGGAGATACGCAGTATTTT,CASRFGGQGAGDTQYF
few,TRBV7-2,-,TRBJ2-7,TGTGCCAGCAGCCCCGGTGGAGGGAATGAGCAGTACTTC,CASSPGGGNEQYF
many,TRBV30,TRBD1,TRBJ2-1,TGTGCCTGGAGTGCCGGGGACAGGGCAGACAATGAGCAGTTCTTC,CAWSAGDRADNEQFF
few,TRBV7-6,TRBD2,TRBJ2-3,TGTGCCAGCAGCTACCGACTAGCGGGCAAGTCAGATACGCAGTATTTT,CASSYRLAGKSDTQYF
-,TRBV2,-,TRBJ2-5,TGTGCCAGCACTTTACAGGGAAAAGAGACCCAGTACTTC,CASTLQGKETQYF
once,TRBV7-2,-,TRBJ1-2,TGTGCCAGCAGCCACGGGAAACCTAATCAGCCCCAGCGCTACACCTTC,CASSHGKPNQPQRYTF
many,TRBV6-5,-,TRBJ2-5,TGTGCCAGCAGTTACTCGAGTTCTCCCGGGGCCAGGGTTGGATGGACCCAGTACTTC,CASSYSSSPGARVGWTQYF
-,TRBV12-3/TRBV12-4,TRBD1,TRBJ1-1,TGTGCCAGCAGTTTCTCGACAGGGGGGAGGAACACTGAAGCTTTCTTT,CASSFSTGGRNTEAFF